This T cell receptor (beta chain) was captured by sequencing in a study of a mutant IDH1 vaccine in newly diagnosed glioma. Whole-study context: Vaccines were first given 4-6 weeks after radiotherapy alone, or with temozolomide cycles.

About this clone: Its antigen is unknown.

Time point specified: week 5, during vaccination. Vaccination comprised doses that each held 300 ug of mutant IDH1 20-mer peptide, plus topical imiquimod. Germline CDR1 and CDR2: SGHTS and YDEGEE. This CDR3 has 15 amino acids. Trimming removed 4 bases at V and 3 bases at J, with 16 bases between. Libraries were prepared by immunoSEQ multiplex PCR; TCRdb keeps only in-frame clonotypes and omits some of them. The table shows 30,000 to 35,000 clones, with roughly 54% occurring only once. This sequence joins TRBV5-8 and TRBJ1-1; D unclear. Sequenced material: PBMCs, taken from a glioma patient whose treatment included an IDH1 peptide vaccine. The receptor comes from a woman between 18 and 30 years old with glioma. The CDR3 DNA reads as TGTGCCAGCAGCCAAACCACCTGGTATGACACTGAAGCTTTCTTT. This codes for CASSQTTWYDTEAFF. Supplemented by reference TRBV5-8 and TRBJ1-1, the full variable domain reads EAGVTQSPTHLIKTRGQQATLRCSPISGHTSVYWYQQALGLGLQFLLWYDEGEERNRGNFPPRFSGRQFPNYSSELNVNALELEDSALYLCASSQTTWYDTEAFFGQGTRLTVV.